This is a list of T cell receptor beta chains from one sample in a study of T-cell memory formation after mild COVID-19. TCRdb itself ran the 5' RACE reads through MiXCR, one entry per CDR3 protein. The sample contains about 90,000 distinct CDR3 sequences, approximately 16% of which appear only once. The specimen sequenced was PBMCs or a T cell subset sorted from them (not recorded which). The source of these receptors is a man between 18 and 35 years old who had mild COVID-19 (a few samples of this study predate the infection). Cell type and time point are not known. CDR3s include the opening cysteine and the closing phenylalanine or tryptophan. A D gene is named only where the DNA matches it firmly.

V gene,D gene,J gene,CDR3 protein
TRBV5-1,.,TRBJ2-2,CASSLKKNTGELFF
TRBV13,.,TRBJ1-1,CASSLRRGPNTEAFF
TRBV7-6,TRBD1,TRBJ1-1,CASSLAGQGAGEAFF
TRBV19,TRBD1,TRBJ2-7,CASSIGQGLDEQYF
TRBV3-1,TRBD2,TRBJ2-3,CASSHRRGGVTDTQYF
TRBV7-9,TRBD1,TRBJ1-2,CASSLGQGFCTF
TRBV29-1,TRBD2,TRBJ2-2,CSQWGGNTGELFF
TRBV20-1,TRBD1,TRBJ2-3,CSAKGQGDADTQYF
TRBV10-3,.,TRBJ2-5,CAISEMLETQYF
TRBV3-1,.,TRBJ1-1,CASSPTDMNTEAFF
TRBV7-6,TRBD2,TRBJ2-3,CASSLGLAGSTQYF
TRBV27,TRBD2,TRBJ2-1,CASRDWRGVYNEQFF
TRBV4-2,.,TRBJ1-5,CASSQDYQGRSNQPQHF
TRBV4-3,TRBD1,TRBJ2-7,CASSHKQGTGNYEQYF
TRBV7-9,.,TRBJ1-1,CASSFTGMNTEAFF
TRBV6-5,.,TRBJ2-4,CASSYLDTKNIQYF
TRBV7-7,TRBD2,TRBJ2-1,CASSPTSGGTGYNEQFF
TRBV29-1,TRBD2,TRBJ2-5,CSYGGRVGETQYF
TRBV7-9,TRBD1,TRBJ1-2,CASTTGTGYGYTF